This T cell receptor beta chain comes out of a study of memory CD4+ T cells and cytomegalovirus serostatus. On the study more broadly: Donors were healthy Belgian adults, some 10 CMV seropositive and 24 seronegative.

The length of the CDR3 is 15 residues. The germline V gene has CDR1 SEHNR and CDR2 FQNEAQ (reference sequence). Trimming took 5 bases from V and 5 from J, leaving 15 bases between them. The table lists this clone with a few counts. The sort gate was single viable CD3+CD4+CD8-CD45RO+ cells for memory CD4+ T cells. The protocol was immunoSEQ multiplex PCR, while the TCRdb copy is restricted to in-frame clones and leaves out a portion. The table shows 40,000 to 55,000 clones, with 80% to 90% occurring only once. Sequencing input: memory CD4+ T cells from blood. This clonotype originated in an adult in good health and CMV-seropositive. This sequence joins TRBV7-9 and TRBJ2-2; D perhaps matches TRBD1 (5 bases). The CDR3 region is CASSLEAGRTGELFF. As DNA, the CDR3 is TGTGCCAGCAGCCTCGAGGCAGGGCGGACCGGGGAGCTGTTTTTT.